A single sample gave rise to the 24 T cell receptor beta chains below, sequenced in a study of beta chain features in type 1 diabetes. Expressed TCRB transcripts were sequenced because the isolated RNA had all been reverse transcribed beforehand. Clones were sequenced by immunoSEQ multiplex PCR, and TCRdb holds only the in-frame ones, with some missing. The table records about 470,000 clones, about 30% of them present only once. Sequenced: naive CD4+ T cells from blood. The receptors stem from a man aged 18 to 30 in good health.

V gene TRBV11-3 combines with J gene TRBJ2-5, with TRBD1 matching 8 bases. V trimming: 5 bases; J trimming: 2 bases; junction bases outside the gene matches: 7. Germline values: CDR1 SGHNT, CDR2 YENEEA. This CDR3 is 15 amino acids long. The CDR3 DNA reads TGTGCCAGCAGCCTGCGGACAGGGTTTCAAGAGACCCAGTACTTC. This translates into CASSLRTGFQETQYF.

This clone appeared a few times. The gene calls are TRBV4-2 and TRBJ2-1; TRBD2 agrees at 11 bases. V lost 0 bases and J lost 0; bases outside the gene matches: 4. The germline V gene has CDR1 LGHNA and CDR2 YNFKEQ. CDR3 length: 18 amino acids. The CDR3 spells CASSQEGTSGFSYNEQFF. CDR3 nucleotides: TGTGCCAGCAGCCAAGAGGGGACTAGCGGTTTCTCCTACAATGAGCAGTTCTTC.

The chain carries TRBV28 and TRBJ2-7, with unresolved D. The CDR3 is 14 residues long. The germline V gene has CDR1 MDHEN and CDR2 SYDVKM. V was trimmed by 6 bases and J by 3 bases, leaving 15 bases between them. CDR3 DNA sequence: TGTGCCAGCAGGTCGGGCAGCGCTCTCTACGAGCAGTACTTC. It yields the protein CASRSGSALYEQYF.

CDR3 amino acids: CASSLARGSETQYF. The CDR3 DNA is TGTGCCAGCAGCTTAGCCCGCGGATCGGAGACCCAGTACTTC. V gene TRBV7-2 combines with J gene TRBJ2-5, with unresolved D. Looked up from germline, CDR1 is SGHTA and CDR2 is FQGNSA. The V gene lost 0 bases and the J gene lost 5 bases, with 10 bases spanning the gap. The CDR3 has 14 residues.

This clone was recorded a few times. This CDR3 is CASSPLAGGPKNIQYF. As DNA, the CDR3 is TGTGCCAGCAGCCCACTAGCGGGAGGCCCCAAAAACATTCAGTACTTC. The chain uses TRBV7-2 and TRBJ2-4, with 12 nucleotides matching TRBD2. Germline CDR1 is SGHTA and CDR2 is FQGNSA. V lost 5 bases, J lost 2 bases, and 4 bases stayed unmatched. This CDR3 has 16 amino acids.

This clone was seen a handful of times. In DNA, the CDR3 is TGTGCCGTGGGGGCTAGCGACCGCGTCAATGAGCAGTTCTTC. Amino acids: CAVGASDRVNEQFF. The rearrangement uses TRBV10-3 and TRBJ2-1, with D perhaps given as TRBD1 or TRBD2 (6 bases each). Germline V gene sequence: CDR1 ENHRY, CDR2 SYGVKD. The CDR3 contains 14 residues. V was shortened by 11 bases and J by 6 bases, with 20 bases between the two germline ends.

The chain joins TRBV2 to TRBJ1-1; no reliable D call. CDR3 size: 10 residues. Germline CDR1 is SNHLY and CDR2 is FYNNEI. Trimming took off 5 bases at V and 2 bases at J, with 0 bases between the two ends. The CDR3 spells CASSNTEAFF. DNA for the CDR3: TGTGCCAGCAGTAACACTGAAGCTTTCTTT. The whole variable domain, remainder taken from reference TRBV2 and TRBJ1-1, is EPEVTQTPSHQVTQMGQEVILRCVPISNHLYFYWYRQILGQKVEFLVSFYNNEISEKSEIFDDQFSVERPDGSNFTLKIRSTKLEDSAMYFCASSNTEAFFGQGTRLTVV.

Of note for this clone: The same CDR3 arises from other DNA sequences in this sample as well. The V and J genes are TRBV30 and TRBJ1-5; a weak D match, TRBD1 (5 bases). The V end lost 2 bases, the J end lost 5 bases, and 10 bases lay between the germline ends. This CDR3 has 13 amino acids. Germline V gene sequence: CDR1 GTSNPN, CDR2 SVGIG (reference sequence). The CDR3 loop reads CAWSRDRDQPQHF. CDR3 coding DNA: TGTGCCTGGAGTAGGGACCGAGATCAGCCCCAGCATTTT.

This clone was counted a few times. The CDR3 spells CAISTGLAVFGNEQFF. The CDR3 coding sequence is TGTGCCATCAGTACGGGACTAGCCGTCTTCGGGAATGAGCAGTTCTTC. V usage is TRBV10-3 and J usage is TRBJ2-1; 9 nucleotides line up with TRBD2. The CDR3 is 16 amino acids. CDR1 and CDR2 from the germline V gene are ENHRY and SYGVKD. V gave up 5 bases and J gave up 7 bases; unmatched junction bases: 12.

The CDR3 region has the DNA TGTGCCTGGAGTAGGGGCGGGCCAAGCACAGATACGCAGTATTTT. Amino acids: CAWSRGGPSTDTQYF. The chain combines TRBV30 with TRBJ2-3, with D perhaps matching TRBD1 or TRBD2 (5 bases each). The CDR3 is 15 amino acids. Germline CDR1 reads GTSNPN; CDR2 reads SVGIG (reference sequence). V was shortened by 2 bases and J by 0 bases, with 12 bases between the two germline ends.

J is TRBJ1-4 and V is TRBV11-2; TRBD1 is a possible D gene (5 bases). This CDR3 spans 15 amino acids. The germline V gene has CDR1 SGHAT and CDR2 FQNNGV. The V end lost 6 bases, the J end lost 7 bases, and 18 bases lay between the germline ends. CDR3 sequence (DNA): TGTGCCAGCAGACCCACATGGGGGTCGGGTGAAAAACTGTTTTTT. Translation: CASRPTWGSGEKLFF.

This chain uses TRBV28 with TRBJ2-7, with TRBD1 as a possible D gene (6 bases). The CDR3 loop spans 13 amino acids. In germline, CDR1 is MDHEN, CDR2 SYDVKM. Trimming left V 7 bases short and J 3 bases short, with 13 bases between. The CDR3: CASNLQGDYEQYF. The CDR3 region has the DNA TGTGCCAGCAATCTACAGGGTGACTACGAGCAGTACTTC.

The chain uses TRBV29-1 and TRBJ1-5, with D maybe TRBD1 (6 bases). This CDR3 spans 13 amino acids. Germline CDR1 SQVTM, CDR2 ANQGSEA. Trimming removed 3 bases from V and 5 bases from J, with 11 bases in between. CDR3 sequence reads: CSVEEGEDQPQHF. The CDR3 DNA is TGCAGCGTTGAGGAGGGGGAGGATCAGCCCCAGCATTTT.

This clone was seen only a few times. V and J are TRBV9 and TRBJ2-7; 7 bases are a match to TRBD2. Germline V gives CDR1 SGDLS, CDR2 YYNGEE. With V trimmed by 2 bases and J by 3 bases, 5 bases remained unmatched. The CDR3 covers 14 residues. The CDR3 reads CASSVSGKDYEQYF. DNA for the CDR3: TGTGCCAGCAGCGTGAGCGGGAAGGACTACGAGCAGTACTTC.

A few counts support this clone. J is TRBJ1-2 and V is TRBV4-3; 9 bases match TRBD1. The CDR3 runs 16 residues. From germline, CDR1 is LGHNA and CDR2 YSLEER. V shed 1 base and J 4 bases; nucleotides not matched to a gene: 7. CDR3 bases: TGCGCCAGCAGCCAAGTTACCGGGACAGGGATCTATGGCTACACCTTC. Encoded protein: CASSQVTGTGIYGYTF.

The V and J genes are TRBV9 and TRBJ2-7; 10 nucleotides line up with TRBD2. This CDR3 contains 15 residues. Germline CDR1 is SGDLS and CDR2 is YYNGEE. The junction had 0 bases not matched to a gene; V was cut back by 0 bases and J by 0 bases. DNA for the CDR3: TGTGCCAGCAGCGTAGGGACTAGCGGCTCCTACGAGCAGTACTTC. This gives the protein CASSVGTSGSYEQYF. Full variable domain (missing parts from reference TRBV9 and TRBJ2-7): DSGVTQTPKHLITATGQRVTLRCSPRSGDLSVYWYQQSLDQGLQFLIQYYNGEERAKGNILERFSAQQFPDLHSELNLSSLELGDSALYFCASSVGTSGSYEQYFGPGTRLTVT.

This clone was recorded a few times. The CDR3, as DNA: TGTGCCAGCAGTTCCTTAAGCGGGTCCTACAATGAGCAGTTCTTC. It encodes CASSSLSGSYNEQFF. The V gene is TRBV28, the J gene TRBJ2-1, with D perhaps matching TRBD2 (6 bases). Germline-derived CDR1 and CDR2 are MDHEN and SYDVKM. The CDR3 has 15 residues. Trimming removed 4 bases at V and 1 base at J, with 11 bases between. Full variable domain (remainder filled in from reference TRBV28 and TRBJ2-1): DVKVTQSSRYLVKRTGEKVFLECVQDMDHENMFWYRQDPGLGLRLIYFSYDVKMKEKGDIPEGYSVSREKKERFSLILESASTNQTSMYLCASSSLSGSYNEQFFGPGTRLTVL.

This clone turned up a few times. This chain's CDR3 is CATAGSGRGYTF. Here the CDR3 DNA reads TGTGCCACCGCAGGGTCAGGACGTGGCTACACCTTC. This chain uses TRBV19 with TRBJ1-2, with D maybe TRBD1 (5 bases). This CDR3 spans 12 amino acids. CDR1 and CDR2 (germline): LNHDA, SQIVND (reference sequence). Trimming cost V 10 bases and J 7 bases, with 16 bases left between them. Complete variable domain (other parts from reference TRBV19 and TRBJ1-2): DGGITQSPKYLFRKEGQNVTLSCEQNLNHDAMYWYRQDPGQGLRLIYYSQIVNDFQKGDIAEGYSVSREKKESFPLTVTSAQKNPTAFYLCATAGSGRGYTFGSGTRLTVV.

A few counts support this clone. The V and J genes are TRBV25-1 and TRBJ1-4, with D possibly TRBD1 on 5 matching bases. The CDR3 covers 13 residues. V lost 5 bases and J 5 bases, leaving 9 bases between the germline ends. Germline CDR1 MGHDK, CDR2 SYGVNS. The CDR3 protein is CASSFNRNEKLFF. For the CDR3, the DNA is TGTGCCAGCAGTTTCAACAGGAATGAAAAACTGTTTTTT.

This chain connects TRBV4-1 to TRBJ2-1, with TRBD2 matching over 12 bases. This CDR3 contains 16 residues. The ends lost 4 bases at V and 9 bases at J; junction bases unmatched: 10. Germline V CDR1 and CDR2: MGHRA, YSYEKL. The CDR3 spells CASSPSGLAGGVEQFF. Here the CDR3 DNA reads TGCGCCAGCAGCCCCTCGGGGCTAGCGGGAGGGGTTGAGCAGTTCTTC.

The rearrangement uses TRBV18 and TRBJ1-1; D may be TRBD1 (5 bases). CDR3 size: 14 residues. V was trimmed by 2 bases and J by 1 base, leaving 8 bases between them. CDR1 is KGHSH, CDR2 LQKENI, per germline. CDR3 sequence: CASSPYDRNTEAFF. The DNA for the CDR3 is TGTGCCAGCTCACCATATGACAGGAACACTGAAGCTTTCTTT. The variable domain in full, with the rest retrieved from reference TRBV18 and TRBJ1-1, is NAGVMQNPRHLVRRRGQEARLRCSPMKGHSHVYWYRQLPEEGLKFMVYLQKENIIDESGMPKERFSAEFPKEGPSILRIQQVVRGDSAAYFCASSPYDRNTEAFFGQGTRLTVV.

This clone was seen only once. The chain carries TRBV21-1 and TRBJ2-7; the listed D gene, TRBD2, was not tested against the DNA. TRBV21-1 is shown as a pseudogene. The CDR3 extends over 16 amino acids. CDR3 bases: TGTGCCAGCAGCAAATTGCGGTTTCCCGATGCCTACGAGCAGTACTTC. Translating it yields CASSKLRFPDAYEQYF.

J is TRBJ2-3 and V is TRBV7-9; 9 nucleotides align to TRBD2. CDR3 size: 17 residues. V lost 2 bases, J lost 3 bases, and 9 bases stayed unmatched. Germline lookup yields CDR1 SEHNR and CDR2 FQNEAQ (reference sequence). In nucleotides, the CDR3 is TGTGCCAGCAGCTTAACATTCGAGACTAGCGGAACAGATACGCAGTATTTT. This codes for CASSLTFETSGTDTQYF.

The rearrangement joins TRBV7-2 to TRBJ2-7, with D maybe TRBD1 (5 bases). V lost 3 bases to trimming and J lost 3 bases, with 9 bases between them. The CDR3 length is 13 residues. CDR1 is SGHTA, CDR2 FQGNSA, per germline. The CDR3 DNA is TGTGCCAGCAGCTTTGACAGCCACTACGAGCAGTACTTC. Protein sequence: CASSFDSHYEQYF.